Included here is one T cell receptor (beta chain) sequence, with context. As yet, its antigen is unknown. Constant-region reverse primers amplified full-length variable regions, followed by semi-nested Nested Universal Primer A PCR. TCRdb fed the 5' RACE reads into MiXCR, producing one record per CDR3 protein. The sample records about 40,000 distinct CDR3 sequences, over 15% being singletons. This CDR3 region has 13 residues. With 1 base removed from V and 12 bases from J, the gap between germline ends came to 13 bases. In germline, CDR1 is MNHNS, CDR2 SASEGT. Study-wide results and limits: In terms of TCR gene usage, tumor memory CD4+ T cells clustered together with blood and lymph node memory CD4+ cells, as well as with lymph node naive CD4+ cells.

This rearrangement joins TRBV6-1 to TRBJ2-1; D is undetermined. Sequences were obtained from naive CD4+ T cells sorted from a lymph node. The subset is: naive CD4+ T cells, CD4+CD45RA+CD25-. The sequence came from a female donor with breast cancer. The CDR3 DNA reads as TGTGCCAGCAGTGAAGACTGGGCTCTCGGGCAGTTCTTC. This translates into CASSEDWALGQFF.